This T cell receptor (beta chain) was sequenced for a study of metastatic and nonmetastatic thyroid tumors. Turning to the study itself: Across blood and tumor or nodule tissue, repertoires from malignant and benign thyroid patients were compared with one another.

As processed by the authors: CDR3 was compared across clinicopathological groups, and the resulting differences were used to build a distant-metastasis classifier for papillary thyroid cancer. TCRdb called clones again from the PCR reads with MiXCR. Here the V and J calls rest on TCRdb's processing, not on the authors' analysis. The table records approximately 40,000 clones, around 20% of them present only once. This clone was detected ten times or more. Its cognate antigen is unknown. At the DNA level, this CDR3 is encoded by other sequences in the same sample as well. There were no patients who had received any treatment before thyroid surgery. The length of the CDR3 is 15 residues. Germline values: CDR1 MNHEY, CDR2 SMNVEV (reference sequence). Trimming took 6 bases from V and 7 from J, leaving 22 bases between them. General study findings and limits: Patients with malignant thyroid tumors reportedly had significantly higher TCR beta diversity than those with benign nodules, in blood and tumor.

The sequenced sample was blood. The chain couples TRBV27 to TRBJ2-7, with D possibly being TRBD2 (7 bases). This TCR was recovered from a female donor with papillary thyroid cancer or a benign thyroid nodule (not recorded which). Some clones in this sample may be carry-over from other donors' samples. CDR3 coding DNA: TGTGCCAGCAGCCCGAGAGGGGGGGCTGCTGGGGAGCAGTACTTC. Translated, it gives CASSPRGGAAGEQYF.